This is a list of T cell receptor beta chains from one sample in a study of blood T cell repertoires in COVID-19. Method: immunoSEQ multiplex PCR; TCRdb's copy keeps in-frame clones and lacks some. The table shows about 70,000 clones, with about 90% occurring only once. Material: peripheral blood. Every receptor here comes from a human donor in a cohort sampled during active COVID-19. CDR3s include the opening cysteine and the closing phenylalanine or tryptophan. The order of the fields is J gene, V gene, D gene, CDR3 length, CDR3 DNA, CDR3 protein. A D gene is named only where the DNA matches it firmly.

TRBJ1-2,TRBV21-1,-,17,TGTGCCAGCAGCAAAGGTCACGGGACAGGGTCTAACTATGGCTACACCTTC,CASSKGHGTGSNYGYTF
TRBJ1-5,TRBV12-3/TRBV12-4,TRBD1,12,TGTGCCAGCAGGGCCCTGACAGGGCGCCAGCATTTT,CASRALTGRQHF
TRBJ2-3,TRBV21-1,-,13,TGTGCCAGCAGCAAGATAGCCCGAGATACGCAGTATTTT,CASSKIARDTQYF
TRBJ2-1,TRBV7-8,-,14,TGTGCCAGCAGCTACCAGTCAGGGGCGCATGAGCAGTTCTTC,CASSYQSGAHEQFF
TRBJ1-1,TRBV4-1,TRBD1,16,TGCGCCAGCAGCCAAGGGAGGACAGGGCTGAACACTGAAGCTTTCTTT,CASSQGRTGLNTEAFF
TRBJ2-5,TRBV18,TRBD2,17,TGTGCCAGCTCACCACGGGCTAGCGGGGCAACACAAGAGACCCAGTACTTC,CASSPRASGATQETQYF
TRBJ2-7,TRBV19,TRBD1,13,TGTGCCAGTAATATGGGACAGGCGGGCGAGCAGTACTTC,CASNMGQAGEQYF
TRBJ2-7,TRBV3-1/TRBV3-2,TRBD2,16,TGTGCCAGCAGCCACCCAAGGACTAGCGGGGCCTACGAGCAGTACTTC,CASSHPRTSGAYEQYF
TRBJ2-3,TRBV7-8,TRBD2,20,TGTGCCAGCAGCTTAGTTGGTTACGCGGGGGGCCTTATGGGCACAGATACGCAGTATTTT,CASSLVGYAGGLMGTDTQYF
TRBJ1-1,TRBV21-1,-,11,TGTGCCAGCAGCCCTCACAGGGATGCTTTCTTT,CASSPHRDAFF